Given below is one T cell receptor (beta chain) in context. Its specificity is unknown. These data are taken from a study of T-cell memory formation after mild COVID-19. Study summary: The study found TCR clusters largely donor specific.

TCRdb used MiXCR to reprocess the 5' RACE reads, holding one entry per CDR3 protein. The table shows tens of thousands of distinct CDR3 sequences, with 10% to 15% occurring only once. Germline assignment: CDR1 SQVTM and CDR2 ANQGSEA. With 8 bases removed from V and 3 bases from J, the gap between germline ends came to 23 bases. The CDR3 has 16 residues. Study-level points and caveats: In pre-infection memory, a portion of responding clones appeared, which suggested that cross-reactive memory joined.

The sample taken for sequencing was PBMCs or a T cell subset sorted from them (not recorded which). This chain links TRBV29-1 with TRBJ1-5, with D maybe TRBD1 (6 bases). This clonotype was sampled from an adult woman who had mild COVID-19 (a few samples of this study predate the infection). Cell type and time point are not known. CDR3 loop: CSTPTSGQTPNQPQHF. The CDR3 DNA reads TGCAGCACACCCACGTCGGGACAAACACCCAATCAGCCCCAGCATTTT.